Sequencing of this T cell receptor beta chain was carried out in a study of Graves' ophthalmopathy and Graves' hyperthyroidism. Comments on this clonotype: Antigen: not known. The junction departs from the called germline gene at one end, perhaps through a read error.

The germline gives CDR1 ENHRY, CDR2 SYGVKD. The CDR3 spans 16 residues. Lactation, pregnancy, uncontrolled infections and other autoimmune diseases were all grounds for excluding patients. The PBMCs originated from roughly 11 ml of fresh peripheral blood. General study findings and limits: In separating ophthalmopathy from stable hyperthyroidism, a 13-signature model achieved 87.88% sensitivity and 70% to 83% specificity.

RNA served as the template for amplifying TCR beta CDR3 regions. The first-round RT-PCR employed HTBI primers together with the Qiagen OneStep RT-PCR kit. A multiplex PCR was then performed as the second round. From the multiplex PCR reads, TCRdb called clonotypes with MiXCR, one entry per CDR3 protein. The data hold 200,000 to 300,000 distinct CDR3 sequences, with 45% to 55% observed a single time. This TCR was sampled from an adult man with Graves' ophthalmopathy. The sample was peripheral blood. V gene TRBV10-3 combines with J gene TRBJ2-7; D gene unclear. CDR3 coding DNA: TGTGCCAGCAGTTTATCGGGCCAACAACTATCCTACGAGCAGTACTTC. Its translation: CASSLSGQQLSYEQYF.